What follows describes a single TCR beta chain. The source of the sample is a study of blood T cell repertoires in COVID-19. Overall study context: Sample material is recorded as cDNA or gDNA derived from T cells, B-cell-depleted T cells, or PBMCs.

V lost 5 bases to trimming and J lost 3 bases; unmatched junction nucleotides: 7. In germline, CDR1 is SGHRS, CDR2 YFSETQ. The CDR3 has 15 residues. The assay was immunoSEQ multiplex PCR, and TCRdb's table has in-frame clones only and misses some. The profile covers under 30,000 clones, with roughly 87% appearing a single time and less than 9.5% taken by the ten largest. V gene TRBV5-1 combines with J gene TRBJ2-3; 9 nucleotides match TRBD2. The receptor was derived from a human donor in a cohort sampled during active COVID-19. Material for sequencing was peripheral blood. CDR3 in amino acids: CASRVAGDRTDTQYF. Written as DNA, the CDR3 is TGCGCCAGCAGGGTAGCGGGAGATCGTACAGATACGCAGTATTTT.